Following are 25 T cell receptor beta chains from one sample sequenced in a study of cytomegalovirus exposure and HLA in healthy donors (dated by TCRdb to 2016 to 2017). Libraries were constructed by the immunoSEQ multiplex PCR assay. The multiplex PCR relied on a mix of 60 forward primers for TCR Vbeta segments and 13 reverse primers for TCR Jbeta segments. TCRdb took this table from immuneACCESS and kept in-frame rearrangements with V and J called. Such tables lack part of the clones; where checked against another copy, unresolved V genes explain under half of the gap, and the rest is unexplained. The sample table contains about 160,000 clones; only one count was recorded for approximately 67% of them. The ten largest clones add up to 4% to 5.5% of the sample. The sequenced sample was PBMCs. Receptors were obtained from a woman aged 18 to 35 in good health and CMV-seropositive.

V is TRBV28 and J is TRBJ2-7, with 8 bases matching TRBD1. The J segment lost 1 base and the V segment lost 5 bases, leaving 4 bases of the junction unmatched. The CDR3 totals 14 residues. CDR1 and CDR2 from the germline V gene are MDHEN and SYDVKM. CDR3 in DNA: TGTGCCAGCAGTACCGGGACAGGATCCTACGAGCAGTACTTC. It specifies CASSTGTGSYEQYF.

Regarding this clone: The sample holds other DNA sequences that translate to the same CDR3. This rearrangement joins TRBV18 to TRBJ2-7, with 7 bases that match TRBD1. CDR3 size: 15 residues. V was clipped by 1 base and J by 0 bases; unmatched bases: 3. The germline V gene has CDR1 KGHSH and CDR2 LQKENI. The chain's CDR3 is CASSPQGQSSYEQYF. CDR3 nucleotides: TGTGCCAGCTCACCACAGGGACAGTCCTCCTACGAGCAGTACTTC.

The rearrangement uses TRBV7-6 and TRBJ2-7; D not resolved. Between the trimmed V and J ends, which lost 1 base and 4 bases, there was a span of 5 bases. The CDR3 has 12 amino acids. Germline CDR1 reads SGHVS; CDR2 reads FNYEAQ. The CDR3 reads CASSLDPYEQYF. The CDR3 DNA reads as TGTGCCAGCAGCTTAGATCCGTACGAGCAGTACTTC.

V gene TRBV5-6 combines with J gene TRBJ1-1; a possible D gene is TRBD1 (5 bases). Trimming took off 1 base at V and 4 bases at J, with 11 bases between the two ends. There are 14 residues in the CDR3. CDR1 and CDR2 from the germline V gene are SGHDT and YYEEEE. The CDR3 sequence is CASSLWGDGTEAFF. The CDR3, as DNA: TGTGCCAGCAGCTTGTGGGGGGACGGCACTGAAGCTTTCTTT.

The chain is built from TRBV19 and TRBJ2-5; 14 bases fit TRBD2. The CDR3 is 16 residues long. J was trimmed by 4 bases and V by 5 bases; bases with no gene match: 6. The germline gives CDR1 LNHDA, CDR2 SQIVND (reference sequence). This CDR3 is CASSEGLAGVRETQYF. CDR3 DNA: TGTGCCAGTAGTGAGGGACTAGCGGGAGTAAGAGAGACCCAGTACTTC.

The chain employs TRBV27 and TRBJ2-7; the match to TRBD2 covers 7 bases. This CDR3 comprises 15 residues. Trimming at V came to 5 bases and at J to 3 bases, leaving 10 bases not matched to a gene. Germline V gene data show CDR1 as MNHEY and CDR2 as SMNVEV (reference sequence). CDR3 in DNA: TGTGCCAGCAGTCCTGCTGGGGGGGGTTTCTACGAGCAGTACTTC. Amino acid sequence: CASSPAGGGFYEQYF.

CDR3 loop: CASSPPGQGSTEAFF. CDR3 nucleotides: TGTGCCAGCTCACCTCCAGGACAGGGGAGCACTGAAGCTTTCTTT. V is TRBV18 and J is TRBJ1-1; 9 positions match TRBD1. This CDR3 region has 15 residues. CDR1 and CDR2 (germline): KGHSH, LQKENI. After removal of 3 bases from V and 4 bases from J, the junction contained 6 bases not matched to a gene.

This clone appeared a few times. The chain combines TRBV5-6 with TRBJ1-4; D call uncertain. The CDR3 is 12 amino acids. Per the germline V gene, CDR1 is SGHDT and CDR2 is YYEEEE. With 5 bases removed from V and 4 bases from J, the gap between germline ends came to 6 bases. In nucleotides, the CDR3 is TGTGCCAGCAGTCAGTTTAATGAAAAACTGTTTTTT. The encoded protein is CASSQFNEKLFF.

The chain recombines TRBV2 with TRBJ1-3; 9 nucleotides match TRBD1. Per germline, CDR1 SNHLY and CDR2 FYNNEI. This CDR3 is 14 amino acids long. Trimming at V came to 6 bases and at J to 4 bases, leaving 4 bases not matched to a gene. CDR3 region: CASSDRGNGNTIYF. The CDR3 DNA reads as TGTGCCAGCAGCGACAGGGGGAACGGAAACACCATATATTTT. The whole variable domain, remainder taken from reference TRBV2 and TRBJ1-3, is EPEVTQTPSHQVTQMGQEVILRCVPISNHLYFYWYRQILGQKVEFLVSFYNNEISEKSEIFDDQFSVERPDGSNFTLKIRSTKLEDSAMYFCASSDRGNGNTIYFGEGSWLTVV.

This rearrangement joins TRBV28 to TRBJ1-2; TRBD1 might be the D (5 bases). The ends were cut back, 10 bases at V and 4 bases at J, with 13 bases in the middle. Germline CDR1 MDHEN, CDR2 SYDVKM. The CDR3 length is 12 residues. The CDR3 is CATILTGYGYTF. CDR3 bases: TGTGCCACCATCTTAACAGGCTATGGCTACACCTTC.

The chain recombines TRBV5-4 with TRBJ2-7; 12 nucleotides align to TRBD1. Losses at the gene ends were 4 bases for V and 6 bases for J; bases not matched to a gene: 5. The CDR3 spans 14 residues. The germline V gene encodes CDR1 SGHNT and CDR2 YYREEE (reference sequence). CDR3 residues: CASSGGQGAGEQYF. CDR3 nucleotides: TGTGCCAGCAGCGGGGGACAGGGGGCAGGCGAGCAGTACTTC.

The V call is TRBV27, the J call TRBJ1-2, with D possibly being TRBD1 (6 bases). CDR1 and CDR2 (germline): MNHEY, SMNVEV (reference sequence). The V and J ends lost 0 bases and 6 bases respectively, with 14 bases between them. This CDR3 region has 15 residues. CDR3 in amino acids: CASSLSGRGLDGYTF. The CDR3 nucleotides read TGTGCCAGCAGTTTATCCGGCAGGGGCCTCGATGGCTACACCTTC.

This clone was recorded a few times. This rearrangement joins TRBV5-1 to TRBJ1-4; 8 positions agree with TRBD1. The CDR3 runs to 15 residues. Trimming removed 1 base from V and 8 bases from J; junction bases left unmatched: 7. Germline loops: CDR1 SGHRS, CDR2 YFSETQ. CDR3 amino acids: CASSLFGQGFEKLFF. CDR3 bases: TGCGCCAGCAGCTTGTTCGGACAGGGATTCGAAAAACTGTTTTTT.

A remark on this clone: The germline gene is not matched at one end of the junction; a read error may be the cause. This specimen includes other DNA sequences encoding the same CDR3. V is TRBV6-5 and J is TRBJ1-6; 7 bases are shared with TRBD1. There are 13 residues in the CDR3. Looked up from germline, CDR1 is MNHEY and CDR2 is SVGAGI. The CDR3 region has the DNA TGTGCCAGCAATCCAGGGGGATATTCCCCCCTCCACTTT. As protein: CASNPGGYSPLHF.

The rearrangement uses TRBV30 and TRBJ2-5; a weak D match, TRBD2 (6 bases). The DNA end is more similar to TRBJ2-7, so the J call may be wrong. The germline V gene encodes CDR1 GTSNPN and CDR2 SVGIG (reference sequence). The CDR3 is 14 residues long. The CDR3 nucleotides read TGTGCCTGGAGTGTTCGTTTTCGGGAGTACGAGCAGTACTTC. It specifies CAWSVRFREYEQYF.

V is TRBV28 and J is TRBJ2-3; 9 nucleotides line up with TRBD2. The V segment lost 2 bases and the J segment 4 bases; nucleotides outside the gene matches: 1. CDR1 is MDHEN and CDR2 is SYDVKM in the germline V gene. The CDR3 consists of 14 residues. CDR3 DNA: TGTGCCAGCAGTTTACTAGCGGGACCAGATACGCAGTATTTT. It encodes CASSLLAGPDTQYF.

This chain joins TRBV4-2 and TRBJ2-1; the D gene is possibly TRBD2 (5 bases). Trimming cost V 4 bases and J 9 bases, with 16 bases left between them. Germline V gene data show CDR1 as LGHNA and CDR2 as YNFKEQ. CDR3 size: 14 residues. The CDR3 reads CASSRSGRNAEQFF. CDR3 in DNA: TGTGCCAGCAGCCGGAGCGGCAGAAACGCTGAGCAGTTCTTC.

The V and J genes are TRBV27 and TRBJ2-7; 9 nucleotides match TRBD1. Trimming took 6 bases from V and 4 from J; bases not matched to a gene: 13. This CDR3 contains 16 residues. From germline, CDR1 is MNHEY and CDR2 SMNVEV (reference sequence). The CDR3: CASRKLQGALTYEQYF. In DNA, the CDR3 is TGTGCCAGCAGAAAATTACAGGGGGCTTTGACTTACGAGCAGTACTTC.

This clone was detected once. The chain recombines TRBV15 with TRBJ2-1; TRBD2 matches 8 bases. CDR1 LNHNV and CDR2 YYDKDF come from the germline V gene (reference sequence). The CDR3 is 18 residues long. Germline trimming cut 1 base from V and 3 bases from J; bases unmatched to any gene: 11. The CDR3 loop reads CATSRGAGRVRVYNEQFF. In DNA form, the CDR3 reads TGTGCCACCAGCAGAGGGGCCGGGAGGGTACGGGTCTACAATGAGCAGTTCTTC.

This clone was seen only a few times. This chain links TRBV28 with TRBJ1-1, with 7 bases identical to TRBD1. This CDR3 is built from 15 residues. Trimming at V came to 2 bases and at J to 8 bases, leaving 11 bases not matched to a gene. Germline V gene lookup returns CDR1 MDHEN and CDR2 SYDVKM. CDR3 sequence reads: CASSLPAQGLREAFF. CDR3 sequence (DNA): TGTGCCAGCAGTTTACCCGCACAGGGGTTAAGGGAAGCTTTCTTT.

This clone was seen a handful of times. The chain has TRBV27 and TRBJ1-1; TRBD1 aligns across 10 bases. The V segment lost 5 bases and the J segment 4 bases; nucleotides outside the gene matches: 4. The CDR3 spans 14 residues. Germline assignment: CDR1 MNHEY and CDR2 SMNVEV (reference sequence). CDR3: CASSTRTGGTEAFF. Written as DNA, the CDR3 is TGTGCCAGCAGTACGCGGACAGGGGGCACTGAAGCTTTCTTT.

The genes are TRBV28 and TRBJ2-5; 14 bases map to TRBD2. J lost 4 bases, V lost 6 bases, and 7 bases had no gene match. The CDR3 loop spans 16 amino acids. Germline lookup yields CDR1 MDHEN and CDR2 SYDVKM. The CDR3 reads CASSLGTSGGGETQYF. CDR3 coding DNA: TGTGCCAGCAGCCTCGGGACTAGCGGGGGAGGAGAGACCCAGTACTTC.

The chain couples TRBV27 to TRBJ1-1; D not resolved. The V end lost 8 bases, the J end lost 0 bases, and 16 bases lay between the germline ends. The germline gives CDR1 MNHEY, CDR2 SMNVEV (reference sequence). The CDR3 is 15 residues long. CDR3 DNA: TGTGCCAGCTGTTCCTCTAGGACTTTGAACACTGAAGCTTTCTTT. This codes for CASCSSRTLNTEAFF.

The DNA for the CDR3 is TGTGCCAGCAGTTTATTCAGGGGCCACGAGCAGTACTTC. Protein sequence: CASSLFRGHEQYF. This chain uses TRBV27 with TRBJ2-7, with D possibly matching TRBD1 (6 bases). V was shortened by 1 base and J by 5 bases, with 9 bases between the two germline ends. The germline V gene has CDR1 MNHEY and CDR2 SMNVEV (reference sequence). The CDR3 has 13 amino acids.

In its sample, this clone was seen once. The V gene is TRBV6-5, the J gene TRBJ2-7; 8 bases are a match to TRBD2. CDR3 length equals 14 residues. Germline V gene lookup returns CDR1 MNHEY and CDR2 SVGAGI. The junction had 6 bases not matched to a gene; V was cut back by 6 bases and J by 2 bases. The CDR3 sequence: CASSRREGPYEQYF. CDR3 in DNA: TGTGCCAGCAGCCGCCGGGAGGGCCCCTACGAGCAGTACTTC.